One and the same sample provided the 26 T cell receptor beta chains below, sequenced in a study of T cell responses to AZD1222 COVID-19 vaccine. Repertoires were generated with immunoSEQ multiplex PCR, while TCRdb's copy carries only in-frame clones and drops some. Of about 75,000 clones listed, 88% are singletons. The source material was peripheral blood, sampled 28 days after the second dose of the MenACWY control vaccine. The receptors shown here come from an adult who received the MenACWY meningococcal vaccine as a control.

V gene TRBV10-3 combines with J gene TRBJ1-1; TRBD1 aligns across 8 bases. This CDR3 contains 14 residues. Germline CDR1 is ENHRY and CDR2 is SYGVKD. The V segment lost 6 bases and the J segment 3 bases; nucleotides outside the gene matches: 6. Here the CDR3 reads CAISGGTGDTEAFF. In DNA form, the CDR3 reads TGTGCCATCAGCGGAGGGACAGGAGACACTGAAGCTTTCTTT.

This clone was observed once. The CDR3 DNA sequence: TGTGCCAGCAGTGAAAACGGGGGGCTGGGTTCACCCCTCCACTTT. It codes for CASSENGGLGSPLHF. The chain is built from TRBV6-1 and TRBJ1-6; D is perhaps TRBD1 (6 bases). Trimming left V 2 bases short and J 9 bases short, with 14 bases between. Germline assignment: CDR1 MNHNS and CDR2 SASEGT. The CDR3 length is 15 residues.

The chain uses TRBV28 and TRBJ2-7, with TRBD1 identical over 8 bases. The trim removed 6 bases at V and 7 bases at J, leaving 8 bases unmatched. The germline gives CDR1 MDHEN, CDR2 SYDVKM. The CDR3 covers 13 residues. CDR3: CASSPGGKWEQYF. The CDR3 region has the DNA TGTGCCAGCAGCCCAGGGGGCAAATGGGAGCAGTACTTC. Complete variable domain (other parts from reference TRBV28 and TRBJ2-7): DVKVTQSSRYLVKRTGEKVFLECVQDMDHENMFWYRQDPGLGLRLIYFSYDVKMKEKGDIPEGYSVSREKKERFSLILESASTNQTSMYLCASSPGGKWEQYFGPGTRLTVT.

The chain couples TRBV7-9 to TRBJ2-1; 12 nucleotides line up with TRBD2. This CDR3 contains 19 residues. V lost 0 bases and J lost 4; bases outside the gene matches: 10. Germline values: CDR1 SEHNR, CDR2 FQNEAQ (reference sequence). The CDR3 region has the DNA TGTGCCAGCAGCTTAGCGGGCCCTAGCGGGGGGGCGCGTTACAATGAGCAGTTCTTC. Protein: CASSLAGPSGGARYNEQFF.

The V call is TRBV19, the J call TRBJ2-3, with TRBD2 matching over 8 bases. The CDR3 loop spans 15 amino acids. CDR1 is LNHDA, CDR2 SQIVND, per germline (reference sequence). V lost 5 bases to trimming and J lost 2 bases; unmatched junction nucleotides: 6. The CDR3 DNA reads as TGTGCCAGTAGTTCAAGCGGGGGTTACACAGATACGCAGTATTTT. Its protein product is CASSSSGGYTDTQYF. The full variable domain, completed using reference TRBV19 and TRBJ2-3, is DGGITQSPKYLFRKEGQNVTLSCEQNLNHDAMYWYRQDPGQGLRLIYYSQIVNDFQKGDIAEGYSVSREKKESFPLTVTSAQKNPTAFYLCASSSSGGYTDTQYFGPGTRLTVL.

The chain is built from TRBV7-9 and TRBJ2-7, with 8 bases aligning to TRBD1. The CDR3 loop spans 14 amino acids. Looked up from germline, CDR1 is SEHNR and CDR2 is FQNEAQ (reference sequence). With V trimmed by 5 bases and J by 2 bases, 5 bases remained unmatched. For the CDR3, the DNA is TGTGCCAGCAGCCGACAGGGGACCCCCTACGAGCAGTACTTC. As protein: CASSRQGTPYEQYF.

The chain couples TRBV4-3 to TRBJ1-4, with D maybe TRBD1 (6 bases). CDR3 size: 14 residues. V lost 4 bases to trimming and J lost 5 bases, with 11 bases between them. The V gene's germline CDR1 is LGHNA and CDR2 YSLEER. CDR3 loop: CASSPRTENEKLFF. Here the CDR3 DNA reads TGCGCCAGCAGCCCCCGGACAGAGAATGAAAAACTGTTTTTT.

This clone was seen a handful of times. The chain carries TRBV14 and TRBJ1-6; maybe TRBD1 (6 bases). The CDR3 spans 15 residues. Trimming pared 0 bases from V and 9 bases from J, leaving 12 bases between. Germline-derived CDR1 and CDR2 are SGHDN and FVKESK. The CDR3 spells CASSQEWGLLSPLHF. The CDR3 nucleotides are TGTGCCAGCAGCCAAGAGTGGGGGCTGCTTTCACCCCTCCACTTT. Supplemented by reference TRBV14 and TRBJ1-6, the full variable domain reads EAGVTQFPSHSVIEKGQTVTLRCDPISGHDNLYWYRRVMGKEIKFLLHFVKESKQDESGMPNNRFLAERTGGTYSTLKVQPAELEDSGVYFCASSQEWGLLSPLHFGNGTRLTVT.

This chain uses TRBV5-1 with TRBJ2-5; possibly TRBD2 for D (6 bases). Trimming took 5 bases from V and 3 from J, leaving 17 bases between them. CDR1 is SGHRS and CDR2 is YFSETQ in the germline V gene. This CDR3 has 15 residues. CDR3 sequence reads: CASRPGLWLEETQYF. CDR3 bases: TGCGCCAGCAGACCGGGACTCTGGCTGGAAGAGACCCAGTACTTC.

The chain carries TRBV5-1 and TRBJ1-2; D possibly corresponds to TRBD1 (5 bases). V was cut by 4 bases and J by 4 bases, with 11 bases left in between. CDR1 is SGHRS, CDR2 YFSETQ, per germline. The length of the CDR3 is 13 residues. Here the CDR3 reads CASSLGLGYGYTF. Written as DNA, the CDR3 is TGCGCCAGCAGCCTGGGGCTCGGCTATGGCTACACCTTC.

CDR3 nucleotide sequence: TGTGCCAGTAGTATGATGGGTACAGCCAAAAATTCACCCCTCCACTTT. Translation gives CASSMMGTAKNSPLHF. The rearrangement joins TRBV19 to TRBJ1-6; D gene uncertain. CDR1 and CDR2 from the germline V gene are LNHDA and SQIVND (reference sequence). This CDR3 spans 16 amino acids. V shed 3 bases and J shed 7 bases, with 16 bases lying between them.

The chain links TRBV18 to TRBJ1-2, with a weak D call TRBD1 (5 bases). V shed 3 bases and J shed 4 bases, with 15 bases lying between them. The CDR3 spans 15 residues. Germline V lookup: CDR1 KGHSH, CDR2 LQKENI. The CDR3 DNA reads as TGTGCCAGCTCACCCGGGACGGACCGCAGCTATGGCTACACCTTC. Translating it yields CASSPGTDRSYGYTF.

The V call is TRBV5-6, the J call TRBJ2-1, with D tentatively TRBD1 or TRBD2 (6 bases each). V lost 2 bases and J lost 1, with 13 bases in between. Germline CDR1 reads SGHDT; CDR2 reads YYEEEE. The CDR3 length is 16 residues. Written as DNA, the CDR3 is TGTGCCAGCAGCTTCGGGGGCTGGGGGTCCTACAATGAGCAGTTCTTC. It codes for CASSFGGWGSYNEQFF.

This chain links TRBV5-1 with TRBJ1-1, with 9 bases identical to TRBD1. The CDR3 is 17 amino acids. The J segment lost 2 bases and the V segment lost 0 bases, leaving 8 bases of the junction unmatched. Per germline, CDR1 SGHRS and CDR2 YFSETQ. The DNA of the CDR3 is TGCGCCAGCAGCTTGGATCCCGGGACAGGGCCAAACACTGAAGCTTTCTTT. Amino acid sequence: CASSLDPGTGPNTEAFF.

Only a few counts were recorded for this clone. J is TRBJ2-2 and V is TRBV10-3; 7 bases are a match to TRBD1. The CDR3 has 16 amino acids. V dropped 4 bases and J dropped 0; count of bases not matched to a gene: 5. Looked up from germline, CDR1 is ENHRY and CDR2 is SYGVKD. CDR3 amino acids: CAISVGGTANTGELFF. CDR3 nucleotide sequence: TGTGCCATCAGTGTGGGTGGGACAGCGAACACCGGGGAGCTGTTTTTT.

The chain is built from TRBV7-2 and TRBJ1-2, with 9 bases fitting TRBD1. CDR1 is SGHTA, CDR2 FQGNSA, per germline. J gave up 7 bases and V 4 bases, and 7 bases lay outside the gene matches. The CDR3 extends over 14 amino acids. In nucleotides, the CDR3 is TGTGCCAGCAGCTCTTTCGGACAGGGGCTTGGCTACACCTTC. It yields the protein CASSSFGQGLGYTF.

This clone was picked up many times. This sequence joins TRBV29-1 and TRBJ1-2, with 7 bases that match TRBD1. V shed 4 bases and J 0 bases; nucleotides not matched to a gene: 2. From germline, CDR1 is SQVTM and CDR2 ANQGSEA. This CDR3 comprises 13 residues. CDR3: CSVAGTANYGYTF. The CDR3 nucleotides read TGCAGCGTTGCTGGGACAGCTAACTATGGCTACACCTTC.

The chain combines TRBV24-1 with TRBJ1-2; D uncertain. The CDR3 is 12 residues long. Germline CDR1 reads KGHDR; CDR2 reads SFDVKD. V was trimmed by 3 bases and J by 2 bases, leaving 3 bases between them. This CDR3 reads CATSDPNYGYTF. CDR3 sequence (DNA): TGTGCCACCAGTGATCCGAACTATGGCTACACCTTC.

This clone was counted once. The chain joins TRBV3-1 (or the pseudogene TRBV3-2) to TRBJ2-3; 12 bases fit TRBD2. The germline V gene has CDR1 LGHDT and CDR2 YNNKEL (reference sequence). The CDR3 runs to 16 residues. J lost 6 bases, V lost 2 bases, and 6 bases had no gene match. The DNA of the CDR3 is TGTGCCAGCAGCCAACGGACTAGCGGGGCCCAGGATACGCAGTATTTT. Its translation: CASSQRTSGAQDTQYF.

The gene calls are TRBV6-5 and TRBJ1-2; TRBD1 aligns across 7 bases. V trimming: 7 bases; J trimming: 6 bases; junction bases outside the gene matches: 8. There are 13 residues in the CDR3. Germline loops: CDR1 MNHEY, CDR2 SVGAGI. The CDR3 loop reads CASTPHRGNGYTF. The CDR3 region has the DNA TGTGCCAGCACCCCTCACAGGGGTAATGGCTACACCTTC.

The chain combines TRBV2 with TRBJ1-2; the match to TRBD1 covers 9 bases. The CDR3 has 14 amino acids. After removal of 5 bases from V and 4 bases from J, the junction contained 5 bases not matched to a gene. Germline V gene data show CDR1 as SNHLY and CDR2 as FYNNEI. The CDR3: CASSSGTGPYGYTF. CDR3 nucleotide sequence: TGTGCCAGCAGTTCCGGGACAGGGCCCTATGGCTACACCTTC.

The CDR3 coding sequence is TGTGCCGGGAGAGGGGGGACGAATGAAGTGGACACCTTC. Translated, it gives CAGRGGTNEVDTF. The V and J genes are TRBV5-4 and TRBJ1-2; TRBD1 is a possible D gene (6 bases). Per the germline V gene, CDR1 is SGHNT and CDR2 is YYREEE (reference sequence). There are 13 residues in the CDR3. Between the trimmed V and J ends, which lost 10 bases and 12 bases, there was a span of 25 bases.

The V and J genes are TRBV28 and TRBJ1-2, with D uncertain. The CDR3 extends over 12 amino acids. V lost 4 bases to trimming and J lost 7 bases, with 10 bases between them. Germline-derived CDR1 and CDR2 are MDHEN and SYDVKM. Written as DNA, the CDR3 is TGTGCCAGCAGTTCCTTGAGGGTTGGCTACACCTTC. The encoded protein is CASSSLRVGYTF.

The gene calls are TRBV5-1 and TRBJ1-6; weak D call: TRBD1 (5 bases). V shed 2 bases and J shed 8 bases, with 11 bases lying between them. This CDR3 has 14 residues. Germline V gene sequence: CDR1 SGHRS, CDR2 YFSETQ. The CDR3 loop is CASSLGRVDSPLHF. CDR3 DNA: TGCGCCAGCAGCTTAGGCAGGGTGGATTCACCCCTCCACTTT.

The rearrangement links TRBV27 to TRBJ1-2; no firm D call. The V and J ends lost 6 bases and 8 bases respectively, with 13 bases between them. The CDR3 length is 12 residues. Germline CDR1 and CDR2: MNHEY and SMNVEV (reference sequence). CDR3 nucleotide sequence: TGTGCCAGCAGCTCTTCCTTGGGAGGCTACACCTTC. As protein: CASSSSLGGYTF.

V and J are TRBV6-4 and TRBJ2-7, with TRBD1 matching over 8 bases. Germline-derived CDR1 and CDR2 are MRHNA and SNTAGT. This CDR3 contains 15 residues. V lost 7 bases to trimming and J lost 4 bases; unmatched junction nucleotides: 12. CDR3 sequence (DNA): TGTGCCAGCATCAGCGGACAGGGCAAGAGGTACGAGCAGTACTTC. Protein: CASISGQGKRYEQYF.